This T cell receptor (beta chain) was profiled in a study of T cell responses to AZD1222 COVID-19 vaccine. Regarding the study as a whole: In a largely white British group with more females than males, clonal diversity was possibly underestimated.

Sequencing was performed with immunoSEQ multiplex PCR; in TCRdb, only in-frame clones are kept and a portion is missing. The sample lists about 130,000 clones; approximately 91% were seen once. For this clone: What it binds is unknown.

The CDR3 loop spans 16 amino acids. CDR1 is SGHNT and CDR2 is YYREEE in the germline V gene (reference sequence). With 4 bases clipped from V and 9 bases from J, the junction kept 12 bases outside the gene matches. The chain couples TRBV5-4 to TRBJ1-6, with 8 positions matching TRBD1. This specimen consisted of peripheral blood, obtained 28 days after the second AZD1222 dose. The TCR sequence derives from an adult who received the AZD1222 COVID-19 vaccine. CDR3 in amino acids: CASSDGTGTHISPLHF. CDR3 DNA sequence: TGTGCCAGCAGCGATGGGACAGGCACCCACATTTCACCCCTCCACTTT.